This TCR beta chain stems from a study of post-analysis software for immune sequencing data. Turning to the study itself: Recorded disease courses covered relapsing-remitting, secondary progressive and progressive-relapsing multiple sclerosis. Some patients had no subtype annotation.

The germline V and J ends were trimmed by 4 bases and 2 bases, with 12 bases remaining between them. The CDR3 is 14 residues long. CDR1 and CDR2 (germline): SGHRS, YFSETQ. About this clonotype itself: Its antigen remains unidentified.

TCR beta cDNA libraries included unique molecular identifiers. TCRdb processed the PCR reads anew with MiXCR; each CDR3 protein has one entry. The sample consists of approximately 360,000 distinct CDR3 sequences, approximately 33% of them appearing once. Notes on the study in general: The study found TRBV5-6, TRBV5-1 and TRBV20-1 among 5 or 6 TRBV segments more frequent in patients than controls. There was significantly lower normalized Chao1 diversity in multiple sclerosis patients than in controls.

The chain is built from TRBV5-1 and TRBJ2-5; a weak D match, TRBD2 (6 bases). Sequencing was done on a sample of blood. This TCR was sampled from a girl aged 5-17 years with multiple sclerosis. CDR3 sequence (DNA): TGCGCCAGCAGCCTGGGACTGTCTCAAGAGACCCAGTACTTC. Protein: CASSLGLSQETQYF.